This TCR beta chain was identified during a study of shared clonotypes between healthy human individuals. Replicate sorted-subset PCRs were loaded with around 200 ng DNA, 30,000 or so T cell genomes. Under the authors' procedure: In the immunoSEQ data, sequences were junction-only and lacked quality scores, so filtering differed. Using immunoSEQ multiplex PCR, the repertoire was profiled, and TCRdb retains in-frame clones only, with some absent. Clone size and the V and J calls come from that table; the DNA yielded D and trimming. The table records around 700,000 clones, around 74% of them present only once. This clone was found a few times. What it binds is not known. V lost 1 base, J lost 2 bases, and 12 bases lay in between. The length of the CDR3 is 15 residues. Looked up from germline, CDR1 is MNHEY and CDR2 is SVGAGI. Points from the study as a whole: The naive CD4 repertoires of four donors were compared, and around 5% of clonotypes were shared. When compared with the clonotypes that were shared by all four sorted-subset donors, the non-shared clonotypes turned out to have lower generation probabilities.

Sequences were obtained from memory CD4+ T cells sorted from blood. The sample's subset: CD45RA-negative fraction. The origin of this receptor is a woman aged 25 to 39 in good health. This chain connects TRBV6-5 to TRBJ2-7; unclear D gene. CDR3 DNA sequence: TGTGCCAGCAGTTACTTTAGTGGTGTCGCCTACGAGCAGTACTTC. Protein sequence: CASSYFSGVAYEQYF.